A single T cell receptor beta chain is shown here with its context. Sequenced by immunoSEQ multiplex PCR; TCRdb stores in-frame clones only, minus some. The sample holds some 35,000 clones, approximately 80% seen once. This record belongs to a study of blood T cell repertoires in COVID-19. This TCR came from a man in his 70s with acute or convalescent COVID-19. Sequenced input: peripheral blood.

Here the CDR3 DNA reads TGCGCCAGCAGCCAAGATACTAGTCAATACACCGGGGAGCTGTTTTTT. Translated: CASSQDTSQYTGELFF. This chain connects TRBV4-3 to TRBJ2-2; weak D call: TRBD2 (5 bases). The CDR3 has 16 residues. The V end lost 0 bases, the J end lost 3 bases, and 11 bases lay between the germline ends. CDR1 is LGHNA, CDR2 YSLEER, per germline.